One T cell receptor beta chain is described in this entry. No antigen is known for it. Specified treatment: 15 to 20 received Ad26.COV2.S at low or high dose, single or two shots; a few received placebo; per-sample allocation not given. Specimens were obtained on day 63 following the first vaccine or placebo injection. The vaccine antigen was prefusion-stabilized Wuhan SARS-CoV-2 spike. Trimming removed 2 bases from V and 2 bases from J, with 10 bases in between. CDR3 size: 14 residues. Germline V lookup: CDR1 MNHEY, CDR2 SVGAGI. Using immunoSEQ multiplex PCR, the repertoire was profiled, and TCRdb retains in-frame clones only, with some absent. This table holds around 370,000 clones, 70% to 90% found once. These data come from a study of Ad26.COV2.S vaccination and SARS-CoV-2 variants. Study-wide context: Participant was drawn from the COV1001 Ad26.COV2.S trial arm. Points from the study as a whole: Vaccinees and placebo recipients showed similar non-spike TCR breadth.

The sample in question was peripheral blood, obtained in a trial of Ad26.COV2.S vaccine versus placebo. The rearrangement links TRBV6-5 to TRBJ2-7; no definite D call. The source is a person between 18 and 65 years old who received the Ad26.COV2.S COVID-19 vaccine or a placebo. The CDR3 is CASSYGRQTYEQYF. In DNA, the CDR3 is TGTGCCAGCAGTTACGGGCGCCAGACCTACGAGCAGTACTTC.